This entry features one TCR beta chain sequence. Its antigen is as yet unknown. V was trimmed by 6 bases and J by 0 bases, leaving 12 bases between them. CDR1 is SGHRS, CDR2 YFSETQ, per germline. The CDR3 spans 14 residues. TCRdb's copy holds only in-frame clones and misses some; the assay was immunoSEQ multiplex PCR. The repertoire consists of approximately 110,000 clones, with 75% to 90% occurring once and the leading ten covering roughly 4.4%. The data belong to a study of T cell responses to AZD1222 COVID-19 vaccine. Study-level results: Along spike, vaccine-associated CD4 TCRs were found throughout, with dominance at 160-218 and 743-854. Close to half of spike-specific TCRs reportedly recognize unmutated variant regions. Donor demographics were predominantly white British with a female majority; clonal diversity may be underestimated.

The J gene is TRBJ2-5, the V gene TRBV5-1; D assignment may be TRBD1 or TRBD2 (5 bases each). The clonotype comes from an adult who received the AZD1222 COVID-19 vaccine. The sequencing used peripheral blood, collected 28 days after the second AZD1222 dose. The CDR3 bases are TGCGCCAGCAAGGGACCGGCAGACCAAGAGACCCAGTACTTC. Its protein product is CASKGPADQETQYF.